This T cell receptor beta chain was sequenced for a study of Graves' ophthalmopathy and Graves' hyperthyroidism. The study amplified TCR beta CDR3 regions using RNA transcripts. Investigators did first-round RT-PCR with HTBI primers, then second-round multiplex PCR. MiXCR, run by TCRdb on the multiplex PCR reads, gives a single entry per CDR3 protein. The sample has 620,000 or so distinct CDR3 sequences, 20% to 25% seen once. This clonotype was found many times. Antigen unknown. The V and J ends lost 6 bases and 0 bases, in that order; junction bases with no gene match: 5. This CDR3 spans 15 amino acids. The germline V gene encodes CDR1 MRHNA and CDR2 SNTAGT. Study results and caveats: The model predicted ophthalmopathy progression with 60% to 71% sensitivity and approximately 72% specificity.

The starting material, 10 ml of fresh peripheral blood, provided the PBMCs. This chain connects TRBV6-4 to TRBJ1-3; 7 bases are shared with TRBD1. Material for sequencing was peripheral blood. This receptor was identified in a woman aged 18 to 35 with stable Graves' hyperthyroidism. Some clones in this sample may be carry-over from other donors' samples. In DNA form, the CDR3 reads TGTGCCAGCAGACAGGGGACCTACTCTGGAAACACCATATATTTT. It specifies CASRQGTYSGNTIYF.